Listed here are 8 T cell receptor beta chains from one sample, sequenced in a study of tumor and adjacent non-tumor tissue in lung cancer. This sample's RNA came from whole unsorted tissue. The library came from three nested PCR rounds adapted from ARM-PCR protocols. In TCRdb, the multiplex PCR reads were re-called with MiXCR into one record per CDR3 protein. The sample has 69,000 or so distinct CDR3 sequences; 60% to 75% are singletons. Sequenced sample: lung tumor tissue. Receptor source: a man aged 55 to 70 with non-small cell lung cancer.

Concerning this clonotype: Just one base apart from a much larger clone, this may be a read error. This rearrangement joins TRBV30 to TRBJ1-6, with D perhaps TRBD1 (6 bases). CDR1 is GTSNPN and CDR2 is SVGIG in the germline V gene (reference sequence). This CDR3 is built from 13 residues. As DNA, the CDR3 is TGTGCCTGGAGGGTCGACAGGAATTCACCCCTCCAGTTT. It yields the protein CAWRVDRNSPLQF.

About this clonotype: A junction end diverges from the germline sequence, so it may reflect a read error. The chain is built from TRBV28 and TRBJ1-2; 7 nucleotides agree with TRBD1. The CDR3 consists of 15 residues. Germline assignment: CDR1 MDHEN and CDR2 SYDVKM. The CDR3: CARSLSGRGMDGYNF. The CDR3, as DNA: TGTGCCAGAAGTCTGTCGGGCAGGGGGATGGATGGATACAACTTC.

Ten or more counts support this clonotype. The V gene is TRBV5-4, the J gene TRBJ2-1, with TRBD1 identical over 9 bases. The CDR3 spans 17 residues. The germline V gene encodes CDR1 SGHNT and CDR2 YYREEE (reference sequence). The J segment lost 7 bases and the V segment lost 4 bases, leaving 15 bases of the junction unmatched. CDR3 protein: CASSPYKTGGGRNEQFF. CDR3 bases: TGTGCCAGCAGCCCGTACAAAACAGGGGGCGGTAGGAATGAGCAGTTCTTC.

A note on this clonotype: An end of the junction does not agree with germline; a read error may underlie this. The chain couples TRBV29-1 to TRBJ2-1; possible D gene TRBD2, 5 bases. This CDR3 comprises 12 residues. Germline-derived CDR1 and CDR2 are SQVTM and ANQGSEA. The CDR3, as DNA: TGTAGCGAACAAGAGTCCCACAATGGGCAGTTCTTC. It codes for CSEQESHNGQFF.

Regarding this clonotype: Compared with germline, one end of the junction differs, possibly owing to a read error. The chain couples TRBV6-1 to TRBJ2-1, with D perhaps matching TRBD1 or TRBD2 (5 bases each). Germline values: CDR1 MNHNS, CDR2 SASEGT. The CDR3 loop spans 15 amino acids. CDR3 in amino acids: CASSRIGGWYNERFF. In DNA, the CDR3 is TGTGCCAGCAGTAGAATTGGGGGTTGGTACAATGAGCGGTTCTTC.

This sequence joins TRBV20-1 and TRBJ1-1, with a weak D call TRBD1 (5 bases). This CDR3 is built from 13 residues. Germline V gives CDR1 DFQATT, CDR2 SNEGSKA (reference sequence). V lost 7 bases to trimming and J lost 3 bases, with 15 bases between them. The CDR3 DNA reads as TGCAGTGATAGGGGCAGGGCGGACACTGAAGCTTTCTTT. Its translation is CSDRGRADTEAFF.

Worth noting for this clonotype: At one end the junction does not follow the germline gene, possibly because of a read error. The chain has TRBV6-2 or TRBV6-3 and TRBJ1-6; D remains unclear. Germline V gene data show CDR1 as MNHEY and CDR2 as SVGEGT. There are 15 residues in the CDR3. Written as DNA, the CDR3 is TGTGCCAGCAGTTACCCCGGACGGAATAATTCACCCCTCCAGTTT. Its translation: CASSYPGRNNSPLQF.

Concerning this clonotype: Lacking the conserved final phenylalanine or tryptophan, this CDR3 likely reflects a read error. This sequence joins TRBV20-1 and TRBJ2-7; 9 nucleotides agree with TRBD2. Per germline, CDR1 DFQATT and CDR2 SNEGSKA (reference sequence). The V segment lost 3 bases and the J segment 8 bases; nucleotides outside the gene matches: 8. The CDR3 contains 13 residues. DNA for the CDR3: TGCAGTGCTAGTAGCGGGAGCTTCCACAAGCAGTACTCC. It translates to CSASSGSFHKQYS.